This is a list of T cell receptor beta chains from one sample in a study of T-cell reconstitution after alpha-beta-depleted transplantation in children. Each CDR3 protein gets one entry after TCRdb re-called the PCR reads with MiXCR. The table lists around 800,000 distinct CDR3 sequences, approximately 15% of them singletons. Material: PBMCs, mostly from graft donor cells, obtained 360 days after TCRalphabeta/CD19-depleted stem cell transplant. Receptors were obtained from a male patient aged 10 to 17 who had a stem cell transplant for acute lymphoblastic leukemia, so the T cells may come from the graft donor. Each CDR3 is given with its conserved first and last residue. D genes are given only for firm matches. Not every row has a clone size; where given, it reads once, few, many or a size class.

many | TRBD2 | TRBJ2-5 | TRBV12-3/TRBV12-4 | 12 | TGTGCCAGCAGCGTTCGGGGGGTGACCCAGTACTTC | CASSVRGVTQYF
few | NA | TRBJ2-3 | TRBV20-1 | 12 | TGCAGTGCTCTATACGTCGCAGATACGCAGTATTTT | CSALYVADTQYF
NA | NA | TRBJ2-7 | TRBV20-1 | 17 | TGCAGTGCTAGCGGCGGGACCGTGGGATTGATGATGTACGAGCAGTACTTC | CSASGGTVGLMMYEQYF
many | TRBD1 | TRBJ2-7 | TRBV5-1 | 14 | TGTGCCAGCAGCTTCCGGACAGGGACTTACGAGCAGTACTTC | CASSFRTGTYEQYF
few | TRBD1 | TRBJ2-5 | TRBV5-1 | 17 | TGCGCCAGCAGCTTGGAACCTTACGGGACAGGGGGAGAGACCCAGTACTTC | CASSLEPYGTGGETQYF
NA | TRBD2 | TRBJ2-5 | TRBV25-1 | 14 | TGTGCCAGCTGGGGGGCGGGGGGACGACGGGCCCAGTACTTC | CASWGAGGRRAQYF
few | TRBD2 | TRBJ2-7 | TRBV5-1 | 15 | TGCGCCAGCAGCCAGACTAGCGGAGTAATCTACGAGCAGTACTTC | CASSQTSGVIYEQYF
NA | NA | TRBJ2-5 | TRBV6-2/TRBV6-3 | 14 | TGTGCCAGCAAGTTCGGGACCGGGATAGAGACCCAGTACTTC | CASKFGTGIETQYF
few | TRBD1 | TRBJ2-7 | TRBV7-2 | 16 | TGTGCCAGCAGTCCTCGAGGGGGCGGAGGCGGCTACGAGCAGTACTTC | CASSPRGGGGGYEQYF
NA | NA | TRBJ2-2 | TRBV2 | 14 | TGTGCCAGCAGTGGGGGCAGAACCACCGGGGAGCTGTTTTTT | CASSGGRTTGELFF
few | TRBD2 | TRBJ2-3 | TRBV7-9 | 12 | TGTTCGGGACTAGCGGCTAAGGGTACGCAGTATTTT | CSGLAAKGTQYF
few | NA | TRBJ2-1 | TRBV3-1 | 14 | TGTGCCACCAGCCGAACGGAAACCTACAATGAGCAGTTCTTC | CATSRTETYNEQFF
few | NA | TRBJ2-3 | TRBV18 | 16 | TGTGCCAGCTCACCCCGGGAAGGGGGAGCCACAGATACGCAGTATTTT | CASSPREGGATDTQYF
NA | TRBD2 | TRBJ2-3 | TRBV12-3/TRBV12-4 | 16 | TGTGCCAGCAGTCTCAGGACTAGCGGAACCACAGATACGCAGTATTTT | CASSLRTSGTTDTQYF
NA | NA | TRBJ2-2 | TRBV30 | 18 | TGTGCCTGGAGTGTAATTTTTGTGGGAGGCGCGAACACCGGGGAGCTGTTTTTT | CAWSVIFVGGANTGELFF
NA | NA | TRBJ1-5 | TRBV6-1 | 15 | TGTGCCAGCAGTGATATCGGGACCGTGAGTCAGCCCCAGCATTTT | CASSDIGTVSQPQHF
few | TRBD2 | TRBJ2-7 | TRBV10-2 | 15 | TGCGCCAGTGAGAGACTAGCGGGAGGGCCCTACGAGCAGTACTTC | CASERLAGGPYEQYF
NA | TRBD2 | TRBJ2-1 | TRBV4-1 | 16 | TGCGCCAGCAGCCAAGCGAGCGGGAGAAGTTACAATGAGCAGTTCTTC | CASSQASGRSYNEQFF
few | NA | TRBJ1-5 | TRBV28 | 15 | TGTGCCAGCAGTTCCCGCGGACCCACTTATCAGCCCCAGCATTTT | CASSSRGPTYQPQHF
NA | NA | TRBJ2-1 | TRBV18 | 19 | TGTGCCAGCTCACCCCTATGGGACTCCCCCGGGACCAGCTACAATGAGCAGTTCTTC | CASSPLWDSPGTSYNEQFF
NA | NA | TRBJ2-7 | TRBV7-9 | 16 | TGTGCCAGCAGCTTGGTCGGCCTTACCTTCTCCTACGAGCAGTACTTC | CASSLVGLTFSYEQYF
NA | TRBD1 | TRBJ2-7 | TRBV5-6 | 15 | TGTGCCAGCAGCTTGTTTTGGACAGGAAGCTACGAGCAGTACTTC | CASSLFWTGSYEQYF
NA | NA | TRBJ1-3 | TRBV5-1 | 15 | TGCGCCAGCAGCCCCCTCGTTTCTTCTGGAAACACCATATATTTT | CASSPLVSSGNTIYF
NA | NA | TRBJ2-7 | TRBV11-1 | 19 | TGTGCCAGCAGCTTAGCAGAGGCGGCGGACAGAGGATGGGGTTACGAGCAGTACTTC | CASSLAEAADRGWGYEQYF
many | NA | TRBJ2-3 | TRBV5-1 | 14 | TGCGCCACCGGAGGGGGATCTGGCACAGATACGCAGTATTTT | CATGGGSGTDTQYF
few | TRBD2 | TRBJ2-7 | TRBV5-1 | 12 | TGCGCCAGCAGCTTGGTAGCGGGACAGCAGTACTTC | CASSLVAGQQYF
NA | NA | TRBJ2-7 | TRBV20-1 | 13 | TGCAGTGCCGCGGAGCGACCGTCCTACGAGCAGTACTTC | CSAAERPSYEQYF
few | NA | TRBJ1-1 | TRBV30 | 13 | TGTGCCTGGGCAACCCGGATGAACACTGAAGCTTTCTTT | CAWATRMNTEAFF
few | NA | TRBJ2-5 | TRBV3-1 | 14 | TGTGCCAGCAGCCAGAGGGGGAGTCGAGAGACCCAGTACTTC | CASSQRGSRETQYF
few | TRBD1 | TRBJ1-1 | TRBV7-9 | 13 | TGTGCCAGCAGCTTTCGTCAGGGGGCGCGTGCTTTCTTT | CASSFRQGARAFF
many | TRBD1 | TRBJ1-5 | TRBV20-1 | 13 | TGCAGTGCGGGGGACAGGGGCAATCAGCCCCAGCATTTT | CSAGDRGNQPQHF
few | TRBD2 | TRBJ2-5 | TRBV7-8 | 15 | TGTGCCAGCAGCTTTAGCGGGAGTACGACAGAGACCCAGTACTTC | CASSFSGSTTETQYF
few | TRBD1 | TRBJ1-5 | TRBV12-3/TRBV12-4 | 14 | TGTGCCAGCAGGGCGGGACAGGGAGGACAGCCCCAGCATTTT | CASRAGQGGQPQHF
few | NA | TRBJ1-6 | TRBV20-1 | 17 | TGCAGTGCTAGAGCCCCCCTGGGACACCGAAGGAATTCACCCCTCCACTTT | CSARAPLGHRRNSPLHF
NA | NA | TRBJ1-1 | TRBV5-1 | 14 | TGCGCCAGCAGCTTATACGAGGGGAACACTGAAGCTTTCTTT | CASSLYEGNTEAFF
NA | TRBD1 | TRBJ1-5 | TRBV9 | 15 | TGTGCCAGCAGCGTTGGACAGGGACCTCGGGAGCCCCAGCATTTT | CASSVGQGPREPQHF
many | TRBD2 | TRBJ2-1 | TRBV7-8 | 16 | TGTGCCAGCAGCTTTAAGGGGCTAGCGGGAGATATTGAGCAGTTCTTC | CASSFKGLAGDIEQFF
NA | NA | TRBJ2-3 | TRBV10-3 | 15 | TGTGCCAGCAAAGAGGGGGGACCTACCACAGATACGCAGTATTTT | CASKEGGPTTDTQYF
NA | TRBD1 | TRBJ1-4 | TRBV30 | 14 | TGTGCCTGGAGCGATGACAGGGCGGGTGAAAAACTGTTTTTT | CAWSDDRAGEKLFF
NA | NA | TRBJ2-3 | TRBV11-2 | 15 | TGTGCCAGCAGCTTAGATAGCCGGCTAGCAGATACGCAGTATTTT | CASSLDSRLADTQYF
few | NA | TRBJ2-6 | TRBV9 | 15 | TGTGCCAGCAGCGTCCGGGTCTCTGGGGCCAACGTCCTGACTTTC | CASSVRVSGANVLTF
few | NA | TRBJ1-3 | TRBV13 | 19 | TGTGCCAGCAGCCAACGAATTTACAGGGAGGACAACTCTGGAAACACCATATATTTT | CASSQRIYREDNSGNTIYF
many | NA | TRBJ1-5 | TRBV20-1 | 13 | TGCAGTGCTAGAGATTCGGGGCTCCAGCCCCAGCATTTT | CSARDSGLQPQHF
NA | TRBD1 | TRBJ2-1 | TRBV7-9 | 16 | TGTGCCAGCAGCGGTTCCGGGACAGGGGTGGTCAATGAGCAGTTCTTC | CASSGSGTGVVNEQFF
many | NA | TRBJ1-1 | TRBV12-3/TRBV12-4 | 14 | TGTGCCAGCAGTTTAGCGCCGCCCCAGGGCGAAGCTTTCTTT | CASSLAPPQGEAFF
NA | NA | TRBJ1-5 | TRBV4-1 | 15 | TGCGCCAGCAGCCAAGATCAAAGGGCGGGTCAGCCCCAGCATTTT | CASSQDQRAGQPQHF
NA | NA | TRBJ2-3 | TRBV18 | 12 | TGTGCCAGCTCACCGGAAGCGGGTACGCAGTATTTT | CASSPEAGTQYF